Listed below are T cell receptor beta chains from one sample, sequenced in a study of T-cell memory formation after mild COVID-19. MiXCR was run by TCRdb on the 5' RACE reads, yielding one entry per CDR3 protein. The profile shows some 130,000 distinct CDR3 sequences, around 15% of them singletons. Sequenced sample: PBMCs or a T cell subset sorted from them (not recorded which). The receptors derive from a man between 18 and 29 years old who had mild COVID-19 (a few samples of this study predate the infection). Cell type and time point are not known. Both conserved end residues are part of each CDR3. A D gene is named only where the DNA matches it firmly. The size entry is marked missing in some rows and otherwise reads once, few, many or a size class.

v_call	clone_size	d_call	j_call	cdr3_aa	cdr3_nt
TRBV5-1	.	.	TRBJ2-5	CASRQSGQETQYF	TGCGCCAGCAGGCAGAGCGGGCAAGAGACCCAGTACTTC
TRBV20-1	.	.	TRBJ1-2	CSAKRDDYGYTF	TGCAGTGCTAAGCGGGACGACTATGGCTACACCTTC
TRBV7-2	many	.	TRBJ2-1	CASSLDRGGEQFF	TGTGCCAGCAGCTTAGACAGGGGAGGGGAGCAGTTCTTC
TRBV9	.	.	TRBJ1-5	CASSVGGNGQPQHF	TGTGCCAGCAGCGTAGGAGGGAATGGACAGCCCCAGCATTTT
TRBV13	few	TRBD1	TRBJ2-6	CASSWRQGKTSGANVLTF	TGTGCCAGCAGCTGGCGACAGGGGAAGACCTCTGGGGCCAACGTCCTGACTTTC
TRBV12-3/TRBV12-4	.	TRBD1	TRBJ1-2	CASSQPGQGAYGYTF	TGTGCCAGCAGTCAACCGGGACAGGGGGCCTATGGCTACACCTTC
TRBV7-2	few	.	TRBJ1-2	CASTPSPGAIYGYTF	TGTGCCAGCACGCCATCCCCCGGGGCGATATATGGCTACACCTTC
TRBV29-1	few	TRBD1	TRBJ2-7	CSVGQGWEQYF	TGCAGCGTGGGACAGGGGTGGGAGCAGTACTTC
TRBV4-1	.	.	TRBJ2-1	CASSQEAESYNEQFF	TGCGCCAGCAGCCAAGAGGCAGAGTCCTACAATGAGCAGTTCTTC
TRBV7-2	many	.	TRBJ1-1	CASSYTEAFF	TGTGCCAGCAGCTACACTGAAGCTTTCTTT
TRBV15	few	TRBD1	TRBJ1-2	CATRAGGNYGYTF	TGTGCCACCCGGGCAGGGGGAAACTATGGCTACACCTTC
TRBV6-2/TRBV6-3	few	.	TRBJ2-5	CASSYSQVGTETQYF	TGTGCCAGCAGTTACTCGCAGGTTGGAACGGAGACCCAGTACTTC
TRBV29-1	few	.	TRBJ2-7	CSVGTWDYEQYF	TGCAGCGTGGGGACATGGGACTACGAGCAGTACTTC
TRBV18	.	TRBD1	TRBJ2-6	CASSHGQGWMGANVLTF	TGTGCCAGCTCACACGGACAGGGATGGATGGGGGCCAACGTCCTGACTTTC
TRBV7-2	.	TRBD2	TRBJ2-3	CASSSRTSGGADTQYF	TGTGCCAGCAGCTCCCGGACTAGCGGGGGCGCCGATACGCAGTATTTT
TRBV5-1	.	.	TRBJ2-2	CASSLATGQGGTGELFF	TGCGCCAGCAGCCTTGCGACCGGTCAGGGGGGCACCGGGGAGCTGTTTTTT
TRBV6-4	.	.	TRBJ2-1	CASSDRGGPQFF	TGTGCCAGCAGTGACAGGGGGGGCCCGCAGTTCTTC
TRBV11-2	.	.	TRBJ1-1	CASSFRSNTEAFF	TGTGCCAGCAGTTTCAGGTCGAACACTGAAGCTTTCTTT
TRBV12-3/TRBV12-4	.	.	TRBJ1-1	CASSEMSVGTEAFF	TGTGCCAGCAGTGAGATGTCAGTTGGGACTGAAGCTTTCTTT
TRBV4-1	.	TRBD1	TRBJ2-4	CASSQDWGQGRRGLAKNIQYF	TGCGCCAGCAGCCAAGATTGGGGACAGGGAAGGAGGGGTCTAGCCAAAAACATTCAGTACTTC
TRBV4-3	.	.	TRBJ2-2	CASGRTANTGELFF	TGCGCCAGCGGCCGGACGGCGAACACCGGGGAGCTGTTTTTT
TRBV7-9	.	TRBD1	TRBJ2-1	CASSPGQGTEQFF	TGTGCCAGCAGCCCAGGACAGGGGACTGAGCAGTTCTTC
TRBV7-2	.	.	TRBJ2-3	CASKDGTTDTQYF	TGTGCCAGCAAGGACGGTACAACAGATACGCAGTATTTT
TRBV18	few	.	TRBJ2-7	CASSETSTYEQYF	TGTGCCAGCTCGGAAACTTCTACCTACGAGCAGTACTTC
TRBV4-1	many	TRBD2	TRBJ2-7	CASRPGTSFYEQYF	TGCGCCAGCAGGCCCGGGACTAGCTTTTACGAGCAGTACTTC
TRBV29-1	few	.	TRBJ1-6	CSASQGANSPLHF	TGCAGCGCATCACAGGGAGCGAATTCACCCCTCCACTTT
TRBV5-1	.	TRBD1	TRBJ2-1	CASSLAPTGFPSEQFF	TGCGCCAGCAGCTTGGCCCCGACAGGGTTCCCGAGTGAGCAGTTCTTC
TRBV6-2/TRBV6-3	.	TRBD1	TRBJ1-5	CASTQGNQPQHF	TGTGCCAGCACACAGGGGAACCAGCCCCAGCATTTT
TRBV7-9	.	TRBD2	TRBJ2-2	CASSPRLAGGRELFF	TGTGCCAGCAGCCCCCGACTAGCGGGGGGCCGGGAGCTGTTTTTT
TRBV20-1	few	.	TRBJ2-6	CVGSSGANVLTF	TGCGTGGGAAGCTCTGGGGCCAACGTCCTGACTTTC
TRBV7-6	few	.	TRBJ2-5	CASSLAGFQYF	TGTGCCAGCAGCTTAGCGGGTTTTCAGTACTTC
TRBV5-1	many	TRBD2	TRBJ2-3	CASSFSGGEDTQYF	TGCGCCAGCAGCTTTAGCGGGGGGGAAGATACGCAGTATTTT
TRBV7-9	.	TRBD2	TRBJ2-5	CASSFWGGSKETQYF	TGTGCCAGCAGCTTCTGGGGGGGGTCGAAGGAGACCCAGTACTTC
TRBV19	.	.	TRBJ2-1	CATPTVSSYNEQFF	TGTGCCACCCCGACAGTGAGTTCCTACAATGAGCAGTTCTTC
TRBV7-7	.	TRBD1	TRBJ2-7	CASSSSTGSGEQYF	TGTGCCAGCAGCTCTTCGACAGGGTCGGGGGAGCAGTACTTC
TRBV4-2	.	.	TRBJ2-1	CASSQAGRGLYNEQFF	TGTGCCAGCAGCCAAGCTGGGCGGGGACTCTACAATGAGCAGTTCTTC
TRBV12-3/TRBV12-4	many	TRBD1	TRBJ1-2	CASSLTGGHGYTF	TGTGCCAGCAGTTTGACAGGGGGACATGGCTACACCTTC
TRBV4-3	.	.	TRBJ2-3	CASSQLRDTGTDTQYF	TGCGCCAGCAGCCAACTCCGGGACACCGGCACAGATACGCAGTATTTT
TRBV7-2	.	TRBD1	TRBJ2-7	CASSFVQGAYEQYF	TGTGCCAGCAGCTTCGTACAGGGGGCTTACGAGCAGTACTTC
TRBV27	.	.	TRBJ2-5	CASSFAGAGETQYF	TGTGCCAGCAGTTTTGCAGGGGCAGGCGAGACCCAGTACTTC
TRBV7-9	.	.	TRBJ2-1	CASSLRQGRYNEQFF	TGTGCCAGCAGCTTACGGCAGGGGAGGTACAATGAGCAGTTCTTC
TRBV19	few	.	TRBJ1-2	CASNLRDGANYGYTF	TGTGCCAGTAACCTCCGGGACGGAGCTAACTATGGCTACACCTTC
TRBV15	.	.	TRBJ2-1	CATRRTGTRGNEQFF	TGTGCCACCAGGAGAACCGGGACCAGGGGCAATGAGCAGTTCTTC
TRBV5-6	once	TRBD1	TRBJ1-1	CASSSDRGRVEAFF	TGTGCCAGCAGCTCAGACAGGGGGAGGGTTGAAGCTTTCTTT
TRBV4-3	few	.	TRBJ2-1	CASSQEPQGHNEQFF	TGCGCCAGCAGCCAAGAGCCGCAGGGCCACAATGAGCAGTTCTTC
TRBV7-9	few	.	TRBJ2-7	CASSLQGLVDEQYF	TGTGCCAGCAGCTTACAGGGGTTGGTAGACGAGCAGTACTTC